Each of the 5 T cell receptor beta chains below was sequenced from the same sample in a study of shared clonotypes between healthy human individuals. Data came from immunoSEQ multiplex PCR; TCRdb stores just in-frame clones and leaves some out. The data show 2 million to 2.5 million clones, about 92% seen once. Cells designated naive CD8 were CD45RO-negative and were positively selected for CCR7, with terminally differentiated effector memory CD45RA+ cells excluded. The sequenced sample was naive CD8+ T cells from PBMCs. These receptors all stem from a man younger than 35 in good health. Some clones in this sample may be carry-over from other donors' samples.

The rearrangement uses TRBV2 and TRBJ1-5; D perhaps matches TRBD1 (5 bases). In germline, CDR1 is SNHLY, CDR2 FYNNEI. The CDR3 has 15 residues. V was pared by 4 bases and J by 0 bases, with 10 bases between. CDR3 amino acids: CASSVNRNSNQPQHF. CDR3 bases: TGTGCCAGCAGTGTGAACAGGAATAGCAATCAGCCCCAGCATTTT.

The CDR3 DNA is TGTGCCAGCAGTGGGACAGGGGGTAAGATACCCCTCCACTTT. As protein: CASSGTGGKIPLHF. The gene calls are TRBV25-1 and TRBJ1-6, with TRBD1 identical over 10 bases. V lost 4 bases, J lost 12 bases, and 6 bases stayed unmatched. The CDR3 consists of 14 residues. Germline CDR1 is MGHDK and CDR2 is SYGVNS.

The V call is TRBV29-1, the J call TRBJ1-2; D is ambiguous. Germline CDR1 is SQVTM and CDR2 is ANQGSEA. There are 9 residues in the CDR3. Trimming cost V 8 bases and J 8 bases, with 9 bases left between them. CDR3 in amino acids: CSPGGGYTF. CDR3 coding DNA: TGCAGCCCGGGTGGCGGCTACACCTTC.

V usage is TRBV28 and J usage is TRBJ2-3, with 9 nucleotides matching TRBD2. The V gene's germline CDR1 is MDHEN and CDR2 SYDVKM. The CDR3 length is 15 residues. J lost 0 bases, V lost 4 bases, and 2 bases had no gene match. CDR3: CASSSTSGSTDTQYF. For the CDR3, the DNA is TGTGCCAGCAGTTCTACTAGCGGGAGCACAGATACGCAGTATTTT. The full variable domain, rest sourced from reference TRBV28 and TRBJ2-3, is DVKVTQSSRYLVKRTGEKVFLECVQDMDHENMFWYRQDPGLGLRLIYFSYDVKMKEKGDIPEGYSVSREKKERFSLILESASTNQTSMYLCASSSTSGSTDTQYFGPGTRLTVL.

V is TRBV28 and J is TRBJ1-2; D not resolved. V was shortened by 5 bases and J by 8 bases, with 9 bases between the two germline ends. Per germline, CDR1 MDHEN and CDR2 SYDVKM. The CDR3 sequence is 11 residues long. The CDR3 nucleotides read TGTGCCAGCAGTAGGATCGAAGGCTACACCTTC. Its protein product is CASSRIEGYTF.